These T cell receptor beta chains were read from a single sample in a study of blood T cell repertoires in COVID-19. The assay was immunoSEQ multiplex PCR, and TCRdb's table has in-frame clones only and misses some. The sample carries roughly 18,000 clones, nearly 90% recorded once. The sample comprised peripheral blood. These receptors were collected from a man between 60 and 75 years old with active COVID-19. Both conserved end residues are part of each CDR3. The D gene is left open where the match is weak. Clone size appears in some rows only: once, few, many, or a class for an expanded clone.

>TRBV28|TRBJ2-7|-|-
CASSPWGTGDGNEQYF
TGTGCCAGCAGTCCCTGGGGTACGGGGGACGGTAACGAGCAGTACTTC
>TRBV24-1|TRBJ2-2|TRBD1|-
CATSDLPGTGMRGELFF
TGTGCCACCAGTGATTTGCCCGGGACAGGGATGAGGGGGGAGCTGTTTTTT
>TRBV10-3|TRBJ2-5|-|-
CAISDKQEETQYF
TGTGCCATCAGTGATAAACAGGAAGAGACCCAGTACTTC
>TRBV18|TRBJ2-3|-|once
CASSPKTESDTQYF
TGTGCCAGCTCACCCAAGACGGAGTCAGATACGCAGTATTTT
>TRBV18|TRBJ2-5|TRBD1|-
CASSLGQGETQYF
TGTGCCAGCTCGCTGGGACAGGGGGAGACCCAGTACTTC
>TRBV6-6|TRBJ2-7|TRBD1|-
CASSYEGQGAEQYF
TGTGCCAGCAGTTACGAGGGACAGGGGGCCGAGCAGTACTTC
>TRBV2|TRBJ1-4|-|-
CASSLDRPTTNEKLFF
TGTGCCAGCAGTCTCGACAGGCCGACAACTAATGAAAAACTGTTTTTT
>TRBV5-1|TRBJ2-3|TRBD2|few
CASSLGDYGTQYF
TGCGCCAGCAGCTTGGGGGACTACGGCACGCAGTATTTT
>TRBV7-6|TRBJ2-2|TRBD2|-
CASSLRGSAGGTGELFF
TGTGCCAGCAGCTTACGCGGGTCAGCGGGAGGGACCGGGGAGCTGTTTTTT
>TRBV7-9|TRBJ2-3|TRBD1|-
CASSLGQGTSTDTQYF
TGTGCCAGCAGCCTGGGACAGGGCACTAGCACAGATACGCAGTATTTT
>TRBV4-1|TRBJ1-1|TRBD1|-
CASSLRQGAQTEAFF
TGCGCCAGCAGCCTCAGACAGGGGGCGCAGACCGAAGCTTTCTTT
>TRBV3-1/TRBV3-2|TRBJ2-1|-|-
CASSQGSSYNEQFF
TGTGCCAGCAGCCAAGGTTCGTCCTACAATGAGCAGTTCTTC
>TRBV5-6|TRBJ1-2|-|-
CASSAQGRGYGYTF
TGTGCCAGCAGCGCACAGGGTAGGGGGTATGGCTACACCTTC
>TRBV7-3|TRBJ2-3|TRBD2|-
CASSASSSGGANTQYF
TGTGCCAGCAGCGCCAGCTCTAGCGGGGGGGCCAATACGCAGTATTTT
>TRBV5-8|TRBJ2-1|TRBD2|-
CASSILLRDQRDEDEQFF
TGTGCCAGCTCTATCTTGTTACGGGATCAGCGGGATGAAGATGAGCAGTTCTTC
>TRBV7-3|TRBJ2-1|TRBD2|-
CASSSNPGLASPFGQFF
TGTGCCAGCAGCTCAAACCCGGGACTAGCTTCCCCTTTTGGGCAGTTCTTC
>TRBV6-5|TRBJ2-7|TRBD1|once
CASGQGTGRYEQYF
TGTGCCAGCGGGCAAGGGACAGGGAGGTACGAGCAGTACTTC
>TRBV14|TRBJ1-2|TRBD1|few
CASSQLTGRDYGYTF
TGTGCCAGCAGCCAGTTGACAGGGCGTGACTATGGCTACACCTTC
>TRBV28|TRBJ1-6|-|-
CASSLTPPGFNSPLHF
TGTGCCAGCAGTTTAACCCCGCCAGGTTTTAATTCACCCCTCCACTTT
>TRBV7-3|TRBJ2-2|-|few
CASSRALTGELFF
TGTGCCAGCAGCCGCGCGTTGACCGGGGAGCTGTTTTTT
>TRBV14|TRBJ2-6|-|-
CASSQAWGGANVLTF
TGTGCCAGCAGCCAAGCCTGGGGCGGGGCCAACGTCCTGACTTTC
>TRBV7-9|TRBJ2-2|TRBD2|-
CASSLASGVNTGELFF
TGTGCCAGCAGCTTAGCTAGCGGGGTCAACACCGGGGAGCTGTTTTTT
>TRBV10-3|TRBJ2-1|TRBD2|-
CATVAGGSYNEQFF
TGTGCCACGGTAGCGGGGGGATCCTACAATGAGCAGTTCTTC